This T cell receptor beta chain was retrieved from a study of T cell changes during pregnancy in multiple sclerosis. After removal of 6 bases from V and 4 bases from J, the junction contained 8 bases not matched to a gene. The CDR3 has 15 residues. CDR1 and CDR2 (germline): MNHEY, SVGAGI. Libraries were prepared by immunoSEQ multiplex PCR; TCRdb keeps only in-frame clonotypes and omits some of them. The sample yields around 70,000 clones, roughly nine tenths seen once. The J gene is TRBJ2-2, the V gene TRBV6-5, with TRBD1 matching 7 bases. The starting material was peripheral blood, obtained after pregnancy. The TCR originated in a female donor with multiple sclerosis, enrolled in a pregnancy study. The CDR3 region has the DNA TGTGCCAGCAGCCCCTACCGGGACAGCACCGGGGAGCTGTTTTTT. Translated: CASSPYRDSTGELFF.